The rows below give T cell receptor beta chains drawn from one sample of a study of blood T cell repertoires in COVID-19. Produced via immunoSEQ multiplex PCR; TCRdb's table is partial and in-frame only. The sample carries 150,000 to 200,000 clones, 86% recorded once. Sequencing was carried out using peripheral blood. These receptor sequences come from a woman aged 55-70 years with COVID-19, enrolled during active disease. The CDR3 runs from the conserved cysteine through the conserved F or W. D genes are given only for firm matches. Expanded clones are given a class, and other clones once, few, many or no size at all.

cdr3_aa: CASSQTDLSNQPQHF; cdr3_nt: TGTGCCAGCTCACAGACAGACCTTAGCAATCAGCCCCAGCATTTT; d_call: .; v_call: TRBV18; clone_size: .; j_call: TRBJ1-5
cdr3_aa: CASSRDSSYNEQFF; cdr3_nt: TGTGCCAGCAGCCGGGACAGCTCCTACAATGAGCAGTTCTTC; d_call: TRBD1; v_call: TRBV3-1/TRBV3-2; clone_size: .; j_call: TRBJ2-1
cdr3_aa: CASSLPGRNIQYF; cdr3_nt: TGTGCCAGCAGCTTGCCAGGGCGTAACATTCAGTACTTC; d_call: .; v_call: TRBV5-4; clone_size: .; j_call: TRBJ2-4
cdr3_aa: CASSLAGIRSGNTIYF; cdr3_nt: TGCGCCAGCAGCTTGGCCGGTATTCGCTCTGGAAACACCATATATTTT; d_call: .; v_call: TRBV5-1; clone_size: .; j_call: TRBJ1-3
cdr3_aa: CASSLGAGGDVDYGYTF; cdr3_nt: TGTGCCAGCAGCTTAGGGGCAGGGGGCGACGTGGACTATGGCTACACCTTC; d_call: TRBD1; v_call: TRBV11-3; clone_size: .; j_call: TRBJ1-2
cdr3_aa: CASSYTGTAGVNEKLFF; cdr3_nt: TGTGCCAGCAGTTATACCGGGACAGCGGGGGTTAATGAAAAACTGTTTTTT; d_call: TRBD1; v_call: TRBV6-2/TRBV6-3; clone_size: .; j_call: TRBJ1-4
cdr3_aa: CASSVLAGGPKYF; cdr3_nt: TGCGCCAGCAGTGTACTTGCGGGAGGGCCGAAGTATTTT; d_call: TRBD2; v_call: TRBV10-1; clone_size: .; j_call: TRBJ2-3
cdr3_aa: CAGRTASSGNTIYF; cdr3_nt: TGTGCCGGCAGGACAGCCTCTTCTGGAAACACCATATATTTT; d_call: .; v_call: TRBV11-2; clone_size: .; j_call: TRBJ1-3
cdr3_aa: CASSTGPSSTDTQYF; cdr3_nt: TGTGCCAGTTCAACAGGGCCATCTAGCACAGATACGCAGTATTTT; d_call: .; v_call: TRBV11-2; clone_size: .; j_call: TRBJ2-3
cdr3_aa: CASSLPFLRTGGEKGYTF; cdr3_nt: TGTGCCAGCAGCTTACCGTTTCTCCGGACAGGGGGAGAGAAAGGCTACACCTTC; d_call: TRBD1; v_call: TRBV11-2; clone_size: .; j_call: TRBJ1-2
cdr3_aa: CASSPQGAKGYTF; cdr3_nt: TGTGCCAGCTCACCACAGGGGGCGAAAGGCTACACCTTC; d_call: TRBD1; v_call: TRBV18; clone_size: .; j_call: TRBJ1-2
cdr3_aa: CASTPRGGNTIYF; cdr3_nt: TGTGCCAGCACCCCGAGAGGTGGAAACACCATATATTTT; d_call: .; v_call: TRBV12-3/TRBV12-4; clone_size: .; j_call: TRBJ1-3
cdr3_aa: CTTSAPGQGAKNYGYTF; cdr3_nt: TGTACCACTTCCGCGCCGGGACAGGGGGCGAAGAACTATGGCTACACCTTC; d_call: TRBD1; v_call: TRBV24-1; clone_size: .; j_call: TRBJ1-2
cdr3_aa: CASSTRTSDNTDTQYF; cdr3_nt: TGTGCCAGCAGCACCAGAACTAGCGACAACACAGATACGCAGTATTTT; d_call: TRBD2; v_call: TRBV7-2; clone_size: .; j_call: TRBJ2-3
cdr3_aa: CASSWTSGRLLGSYEQYF; cdr3_nt: TGCGCCAGCAGCTGGACTAGCGGGAGACTCTTGGGGTCCTACGAGCAGTACTTC; d_call: TRBD2; v_call: TRBV5-1; clone_size: .; j_call: TRBJ2-7
cdr3_aa: CASSSSGPGGGSYEQYF; cdr3_nt: TGTGCCAGCAGCTCCAGTGGTCCAGGGGGCGGATCCTACGAGCAGTACTTC; d_call: TRBD1; v_call: TRBV13; clone_size: .; j_call: TRBJ2-7
cdr3_aa: CASSLSGQGRETQYF; cdr3_nt: TGTGCCAGCAGTTTATCGGGACAGGGCCGGGAGACCCAGTACTTC; d_call: TRBD1; v_call: TRBV28; clone_size: .; j_call: TRBJ2-5
cdr3_aa: CASSIDGGEQYF; cdr3_nt: TGTGCCAGCTCAATAGACGGAGGCGAGCAGTACTTC; d_call: .; v_call: TRBV18; clone_size: once; j_call: TRBJ2-7
cdr3_aa: CASSLATSLTGGNEQFF; cdr3_nt: TGTGCCAGCAGCTTAGCAACTAGCTTAACCGGGGGGAATGAGCAGTTCTTC; d_call: TRBD2; v_call: TRBV11-3; clone_size: .; j_call: TRBJ2-1
cdr3_aa: CATWGGDYGYTF; cdr3_nt: TGTGCCACATGGGGGGGGGACTATGGCTACACCTTC; d_call: .; v_call: TRBV24-1; clone_size: .; j_call: TRBJ1-2
cdr3_aa: CASSFAQGWELFF; cdr3_nt: TGTGCCAGCAGTTTTGCGCAGGGGTGGGAACTGTTTTTT; d_call: .; v_call: TRBV28; clone_size: .; j_call: TRBJ1-4
cdr3_aa: CATSDSGQGSETQYF; cdr3_nt: TGTGCCACCAGTGATTCCGGACAGGGGTCAGAGACCCAGTACTTC; d_call: TRBD1; v_call: TRBV24-1; clone_size: .; j_call: TRBJ2-5
cdr3_aa: CASQRGPLYSYNEQFF; cdr3_nt: TGTGCCAGCCAGAGAGGTCCTCTCTACTCCTACAATGAGCAGTTCTTC; d_call: .; v_call: TRBV28; clone_size: .; j_call: TRBJ2-1
cdr3_aa: CASLTGSRVNYGYTF; cdr3_nt: TGTGCCAGCCTAACCGGGAGTAGGGTAAACTATGGCTACACCTTC; d_call: .; v_call: TRBV6-6; clone_size: .; j_call: TRBJ1-2
cdr3_aa: CASSQAREIAGELFF; cdr3_nt: TGTGCCAGCAGCCAAGCGCGGGAGATCGCCGGGGAGCTGTTTTTT; d_call: TRBD2; v_call: TRBV3-1/TRBV3-2; clone_size: .; j_call: TRBJ2-2
cdr3_aa: CASSILARGSNQPQHF; cdr3_nt: TGTGCCAGTAGTATATTGGCCAGGGGAAGCAATCAGCCCCAGCATTTT; d_call: .; v_call: TRBV19; clone_size: .; j_call: TRBJ1-5
cdr3_aa: CASSHGTGGRRYGYTF; cdr3_nt: TGTGCCAGCAGCCATGGGACAGGGGGGCGCCGCTATGGCTACACCTTC; d_call: TRBD1; v_call: TRBV4-2; clone_size: .; j_call: TRBJ1-2
cdr3_aa: CASSPRTFSPLHF; cdr3_nt: TGTGCCAGTAGTCCCCGGACTTTTTCACCCCTCCACTTT; d_call: .; v_call: TRBV19; clone_size: .; j_call: TRBJ1-6
cdr3_aa: CASSVSASYEQYF; cdr3_nt: TGCGCCAGCAGCGTGAGTGCATCCTACGAGCAGTACTTC; d_call: .; v_call: TRBV5-1; clone_size: .; j_call: TRBJ2-7
cdr3_aa: CASSLSQGPNSPLHF; cdr3_nt: TGTGCCAGCAGCTTATCCCAGGGCCCAAATTCACCCCTCCACTTT; d_call: .; v_call: TRBV7-3; clone_size: .; j_call: TRBJ1-6
cdr3_aa: CASSLPRDRSNYGYTF; cdr3_nt: TGTGCCAGCAGTCTCCCCCGGGACAGGAGTAACTATGGCTACACCTTC; d_call: TRBD1; v_call: TRBV6-2/TRBV6-3; clone_size: .; j_call: TRBJ1-2
cdr3_aa: CASREGHLSSYEQYF; cdr3_nt: TGTGCCAGCAGAGAGGGACATCTGAGCTCCTACGAGCAGTACTTC; d_call: .; v_call: TRBV7-2; clone_size: .; j_call: TRBJ2-7
cdr3_aa: CASRFSGQGNTGELFF; cdr3_nt: TGTGCCAGCAGATTCTCGGGACAGGGAAACACCGGGGAGCTGTTTTTT; d_call: TRBD1; v_call: TRBV28; clone_size: .; j_call: TRBJ2-2
cdr3_aa: CASSRKDRGQETQYF; cdr3_nt: TGTGCCAGCAGCCGAAAGGACAGGGGACAAGAGACCCAGTACTTC; d_call: TRBD1; v_call: TRBV3-1/TRBV3-2; clone_size: .; j_call: TRBJ2-5
cdr3_aa: CAWSQGAPDSPLHF; cdr3_nt: TGTGCCTGGAGTCAGGGGGCGCCGGATTCACCCCTCCACTTT; d_call: TRBD1; v_call: TRBV30; clone_size: .; j_call: TRBJ1-6
cdr3_aa: CSTRGSTYEQYF; cdr3_nt: TGCAGCACCCGCGGGAGCACCTACGAGCAGTACTTC; d_call: TRBD2; v_call: TRBV29-1; clone_size: .; j_call: TRBJ2-7
cdr3_aa: CASSLGTGGKLFF; cdr3_nt: TGTGCCAGCAGTTTGGGTACGGGGGGAAAACTGTTTTTT; d_call: .; v_call: TRBV12-3/TRBV12-4; clone_size: .; j_call: TRBJ1-4
cdr3_aa: CASSQESGPIWPQHF; cdr3_nt: TGCGCCAGCAGCCAAGAATCAGGCCCAATCTGGCCCCAGCATTTT; d_call: .; v_call: TRBV4-3; clone_size: .; j_call: TRBJ1-5
cdr3_aa: CASSHTSAYEQYF; cdr3_nt: TGTGCCAGCAGCCACACTAGCGCCTACGAGCAGTACTTC; d_call: TRBD2; v_call: TRBV5-4; clone_size: .; j_call: TRBJ2-7
cdr3_aa: CAPSGGERYGYTF; cdr3_nt: TGCGCCCCCTCGGGGGGAGAAAGATATGGCTACACCTTC; d_call: .; v_call: TRBV10-1; clone_size: .; j_call: TRBJ1-2
cdr3_aa: CASSFRSSSYNEQFF; cdr3_nt: TGTGCCAGCAGTTTTCGGAGCTCCTCCTACAATGAGCAGTTCTTC; d_call: .; v_call: TRBV28; clone_size: .; j_call: TRBJ2-1
cdr3_aa: CASSFRAGGGYEQYF; cdr3_nt: TGCGCCAGCAGCTTTAGGGCGGGGGGAGGCTACGAGCAGTACTTC; d_call: TRBD2; v_call: TRBV5-1; clone_size: .; j_call: TRBJ2-7
cdr3_aa: CASSRRWSNTGELFF; cdr3_nt: TGCGCCAGCAGCCGCAGATGGTCGAACACCGGGGAGCTGTTTTTT; d_call: .; v_call: TRBV4-3; clone_size: .; j_call: TRBJ2-2
cdr3_aa: CATKRGTEAFF; cdr3_nt: TGTGCCACCAAGCGGGGCACTGAAGCTTTCTTT; d_call: .; v_call: TRBV24-1; clone_size: .; j_call: TRBJ1-1
cdr3_aa: CATSASGTDEQYF; cdr3_nt: TGTGCCACCAGTGCCTCGGGGACTGACGAGCAGTACTTC; d_call: .; v_call: TRBV24-1; clone_size: once; j_call: TRBJ2-7
cdr3_aa: CASSPLKQGHEQFF; cdr3_nt: TGCGCCAGCAGCCCTCTGAAACAGGGCCATGAGCAGTTCTTC; d_call: .; v_call: TRBV4-3; clone_size: .; j_call: TRBJ2-1
cdr3_aa: CASSVSSDTQYF; cdr3_nt: TGTGCCAGCAGCGTTAGTTCGGATACGCAGTATTTT; d_call: .; v_call: TRBV9; clone_size: .; j_call: TRBJ2-3
cdr3_aa: CASRRSGYGYTF; cdr3_nt: TGTGCCAGCAGACGGTCAGGGTATGGCTACACCTTC; d_call: .; v_call: TRBV7-2; clone_size: .; j_call: TRBJ1-2
cdr3_aa: CASSKDRLSSGANVLTF; cdr3_nt: TGTGCCAGCTCGAAGGACAGATTAAGCTCTGGGGCCAACGTCCTGACTTTC; d_call: .; v_call: TRBV18; clone_size: .; j_call: TRBJ2-6
cdr3_aa: CASSYSIGGGLYNEQFF; cdr3_nt: TGTGCCAGCAGTTACTCGATTGGGGGGGGACTATACAATGAGCAGTTCTTC; d_call: TRBD2; v_call: TRBV6-7; clone_size: .; j_call: TRBJ2-1
cdr3_aa: CASSPTRGAYEQYF; cdr3_nt: TGTGCCAGCAGCCCTACCCGGGGGGCCTACGAGCAGTACTTC; d_call: TRBD2; v_call: TRBV7-2; clone_size: .; j_call: TRBJ2-7
cdr3_aa: CASSIEGQSNQPQHF; cdr3_nt: TGCGCCAGCAGCATCGAGGGACAGAGCAATCAGCCCCAGCATTTT; d_call: TRBD1; v_call: TRBV5-1; clone_size: once; j_call: TRBJ1-5
cdr3_aa: CASSLAGADTQYF; cdr3_nt: TGTGCCAGCAGCTTAGCAGGGGCAGATACGCAGTATTTT; d_call: .; v_call: TRBV7-3; clone_size: .; j_call: TRBJ2-3
cdr3_aa: CATSDLQVGDTQYF; cdr3_nt: TGTGCCACCAGTGATTTGCAGGTGGGCGATACGCAGTATTTT; d_call: .; v_call: TRBV24-1; clone_size: .; j_call: TRBJ2-3
cdr3_aa: CSGGRSNTGELFF; cdr3_nt: TGCAGCGGGGGACGGTCCAACACCGGGGAGCTGTTTTTT; d_call: .; v_call: TRBV29-1; clone_size: .; j_call: TRBJ2-2
cdr3_aa: CASSPIGLVSGELFF; cdr3_nt: TGTGCCAGCTCACCAATAGGACTAGTTTCCGGGGAGCTGTTTTTT; d_call: TRBD2; v_call: TRBV18; clone_size: .; j_call: TRBJ2-2
cdr3_aa: CASSTGSDRWGNEQFF; cdr3_nt: TGTGCCAGTAGTACAGGCTCGGACAGGTGGGGGAATGAGCAGTTCTTC; d_call: TRBD1; v_call: TRBV19; clone_size: .; j_call: TRBJ2-1
cdr3_aa: CASSVGARGRGEAFF; cdr3_nt: TGTGCCAGCAGCGTAGGTGCCAGAGGAAGAGGTGAAGCTTTCTTT; d_call: .; v_call: TRBV9; clone_size: .; j_call: TRBJ1-1